The clone carrying this T cell receptor (beta chain) was counted many times. The antigen remains undetermined. MiXCR, applied by TCRdb to the 5' RACE reads, yields one record per CDR3 protein. The sample records fewer than 200,000 distinct CDR3 sequences, 18% being singletons. This specimen belongs to a study of CD8 T cells in ankylosing spondylitis. Overall study findings and caveats: Blood from ankylosing spondylitis patients appeared to carry a characteristic eight-variant TCR beta motif.

The CDR3 length is 14 residues. V was trimmed by 6 bases and J by 5 bases, leaving 14 bases between them. This chain joins TRBV12-3 or TRBV12-4 and TRBJ2-1, with D unresolved. Sequencing was done on a sample of blood, either unsorted or a sorted T cell fraction (not recorded which). The TCR originated in a male donor aged 10 to 35 with ankylosing spondylitis or in good health (not recorded which). CDR3 in DNA: TGTGCCAGCAGATTGGTCGGAACAAACAATGAGCAGTTCTTC. Translated: CASRLVGTNNEQFF.